The entry below describes one T cell receptor beta chain. Its specificity is unknown. This specimen belongs to a study of shared clonotypes between healthy human individuals. General study points: Despite large depth, sorted-subset datasets appeared incompletely sequenced.

Sequencing was at deep level. Measured with immunoSEQ multiplex PCR; TCRdb has only the in-frame clones, and not every one. The sample records 550,000 to 600,000 clones, roughly 98% being singletons. Naive CD8 cells lacked CD45RO, underwent positive selection for CCR7 and left out terminally differentiated effector memory CD45RA+ cells. Every donor, a Caucasian adult, lived in Nashville, Tennessee. The germline CDR1 and CDR2 sequences are SGHDT and YYEEEE. CDR3 size: 17 residues. V was clipped by 3 bases and J by 0 bases; unmatched bases: 12. This clonotype was sampled from a man aged 25 to 45 in good health. The sample comprised naive CD8+ T cells sorted from blood. This rearrangement joins TRBV5-6 to TRBJ2-7, with 7 bases fitting TRBD1. In DNA, the CDR3 is TGTGCCAGCAGCTCCGCGCCGGGACAGATAAGCTCCTACGAGCAGTACTTC. Translation gives CASSSAPGQISSYEQYF. Full variable domain (outside the CDR3, taken from reference TRBV5-6 and TRBJ2-7): DAGVTQSPTHLIKTRGQQVTLRCSPKSGHDTVSWYQQALGQGPQFIFQYYEEEERQRGNFPDRFSGHQFPNYSSELNVNALLLGDSALYLCASSSAPGQISSYEQYFGPGTRLTVT.